This T cell receptor beta chain was sequenced in a study of cytomegalovirus exposure and HLA in healthy donors. Germline V gene sequence: CDR1 SGHAT, CDR2 FQNNGV. The germline V and J ends were trimmed by 8 bases and 4 bases, with 8 bases remaining between them. The CDR3 covers 11 residues. Only a few counts were recorded for this clone. The PCR used 60 Vbeta and 13 Jbeta primers. Profiled with immunoSEQ multiplex PCR; TCRdb holds only in-frame clones, not every one. The sample has about 150,000 clones, more than 7.5% seen once; the top ten hold less than 2%. The chain employs TRBV11-2 and TRBJ1-1, with D uncertain. The clonotype originates from a man aged 50 to 59 in good health and CMV-seronegative. The specimen sequenced was PBMCs. The CDR3 reads CASLGGTEAFF. The CDR3 DNA reads TGTGCCAGCTTAGGAGGCACTGAAGCTTTCTTT.